This is a list of T cell receptor beta chains from one sample in a study of MAIT cells during Salmonella Paratyphi A infection. Via MiXCR, TCRdb re-called the 5' RACE reads, giving one row per CDR3 protein. This table holds around 650 distinct CDR3 sequences, about 14% found once. The source material was MAIT cells from PBMCs, sampled at the first sampling point of the challenge study. All receptors come from a person aged 18 to 75 who was deliberately infected with Salmonella Paratyphi A in a paratyphoid fever challenge study. The CDR3 runs from the conserved cysteine through the conserved F or W. Each record gives: V gene, D gene, clone size, J gene, CDR3 DNA, CDR3 protein. D genes are given only for firm matches. A row's size may be missing; if present it is once, few, many or a size class.

v_gene: TRBV20-1; d_gene: TRBD2; abundance: hyperexpanded; j_gene: TRBJ2-5; CDR3nt: TGCAGTGCTAGGGCCCCACTAGCGCTTCAAGAGACCCAGTACTTC; CDR3aa: CSARAPLALQETQYF
v_gene: TRBV20-1; d_gene: TRBD2; abundance: NA; j_gene: TRBJ2-1; CDR3nt: TGCAGTGCTAGAGATCTAGCGGGAGGGGACTACAATGAGCAGTTCTTC; CDR3aa: CSARDLAGGDYNEQFF
v_gene: TRBV6-4; d_gene: NA; abundance: few; j_gene: TRBJ1-1; CDR3nt: TGTGCCAGCAGTGACCAGGGACACACTGAAGCTTTCTTT; CDR3aa: CASSDQGHTEAFF
v_gene: TRBV20-1; d_gene: TRBD1; abundance: medium-sized; j_gene: TRBJ2-7; CDR3nt: TGCAGTGCTAGGGGACAGGCTGACTACGAGCAGTACTTC; CDR3aa: CSARGQADYEQYF
v_gene: TRBV20-1; d_gene: TRBD2; abundance: NA; j_gene: TRBJ2-2; CDR3nt: TGCAGTGCTAGACCACTAGCGGGGGTGGACGCCGGGGAGCTGTTTTTT; CDR3aa: CSARPLAGVDAGELFF
v_gene: TRBV6-4; d_gene: NA; abundance: medium-sized; j_gene: TRBJ2-2; CDR3nt: TGTGCCAGCAGTGATCGTGCGGACGGGGAGCTGTTTTTT; CDR3aa: CASSDRADGELFF
v_gene: TRBV6-1; d_gene: TRBD2; abundance: NA; j_gene: TRBJ2-5; CDR3nt: TGTGCCAGCAGTGGAGGGACTAGCGGGGGGGCCCAAGAGACCCAGTACTTC; CDR3aa: CASSGGTSGGAQETQYF
v_gene: TRBV24-1; d_gene: NA; abundance: medium-sized; j_gene: TRBJ2-2; CDR3nt: TGTGCCACCAGTGATTTGCAAGTCGGGGACCTCAACACCGGGGAGCTGTTTTTT; CDR3aa: CATSDLQVGDLNTGELFF
v_gene: TRBV30; d_gene: NA; abundance: medium-sized; j_gene: TRBJ1-5; CDR3nt: TGTGCCTGGAGTCGGACAGCTGAGGGCAATCAGCCCCAGCATTTT; CDR3aa: CAWSRTAEGNQPQHF
v_gene: TRBV20-1; d_gene: TRBD1; abundance: NA; j_gene: TRBJ2-5; CDR3nt: TGCAGTGCTGCCGGGACAGGGTCTGTCCACGGAGAGACCCAGTACTTC; CDR3aa: CSAAGTGSVHGETQYF
v_gene: TRBV20-1; d_gene: NA; abundance: large; j_gene: TRBJ2-7; CDR3nt: TGCAGTGCTAGAGGCCCGACAGATTACGAGCAGTACTTC; CDR3aa: CSARGPTDYEQYF
v_gene: TRBV20-1; d_gene: NA; abundance: NA; j_gene: TRBJ2-1; CDR3nt: TGCAGTGCTAGAGACACTAGTGACTCAGAGCAGTTCTTC; CDR3aa: CSARDTSDSEQFF
v_gene: TRBV10-3; d_gene: NA; abundance: medium-sized; j_gene: TRBJ1-5; CDR3nt: TGTGGGGAGGAGAGGAGCAATCAGCCCCAGCATTTT; CDR3aa: CGEERSNQPQHF
v_gene: TRBV6-4; d_gene: TRBD1; abundance: medium-sized; j_gene: TRBJ2-1; CDR3nt: TGTGCCAGCAGTGATGAGGACAGGGGGCCCAATGAGCAGTTCTTC; CDR3aa: CASSDEDRGPNEQFF
v_gene: TRBV5-1; d_gene: TRBD2; abundance: once; j_gene: TRBJ2-3; CDR3nt: TGCGCCAGCAGCCCAGGGACTAGCGGATCAAAACAAGATACGCAGTATTTT; CDR3aa: CASSPGTSGSKQDTQYF
v_gene: TRBV20-1; d_gene: NA; abundance: NA; j_gene: TRBJ2-7; CDR3nt: TGCAGTGTACCGGGACGGTTCTACGAGCAGTACTTC; CDR3aa: CSVPGRFYEQYF
v_gene: TRBV6-1; d_gene: TRBD1; abundance: few; j_gene: TRBJ2-2; CDR3nt: TGTGCCAGCAGTGAACCCCCGGGACAGCAGACCGGGGAGCTGTTTTTT; CDR3aa: CASSEPPGQQTGELFF
v_gene: TRBV6-4; d_gene: TRBD2; abundance: large; j_gene: TRBJ2-3; CDR3nt: TGTGCCAGCAGTGGTAGCGGGGACACAGATACGCAGTATTTT; CDR3aa: CASSGSGDTDTQYF
v_gene: TRBV20-1; d_gene: TRBD2; abundance: few; j_gene: TRBJ2-2; CDR3nt: TGCAGTGCTAGACGGACTAGCGGGGGGGCCGGGGAGCTGTTTTTT; CDR3aa: CSARRTSGGAGELFF
v_gene: TRBV7-2; d_gene: TRBD2; abundance: medium-sized; j_gene: TRBJ2-1; CDR3nt: TGTGCCAGCAGCTTGTATAGCGGGGACTACAATGAGCAGTTCTTC; CDR3aa: CASSLYSGDYNEQFF
v_gene: TRBV20-1; d_gene: NA; abundance: large; j_gene: TRBJ2-7; CDR3nt: TGCAGTGCTAGACTTGGGGATCGGGAGCAGTACTTC; CDR3aa: CSARLGDREQYF
v_gene: TRBV6-5; d_gene: NA; abundance: NA; j_gene: TRBJ1-5; CDR3nt: TGTGCCAGCAGTTCAGACAGTAATAGCAATCAGCCCCAGCATTTT; CDR3aa: CASSSDSNSNQPQHF
v_gene: TRBV6-4; d_gene: NA; abundance: large; j_gene: TRBJ1-6; CDR3nt: TGTGCCAGCAGTGACGCGGCGGGGGATAGTTCACCCCTCCACTTT; CDR3aa: CASSDAAGDSSPLHF